This T cell receptor beta chain emerged from a study of naive CD8 T cells in extremely preterm neonates. Study findings and constraints: Preterm neonates shared more CDR3 nucleotide sequences (roughly 2.7%) than older groups.

Germline trimming cut 6 bases from V and 8 bases from J; bases unmatched to any gene: 9. CDR3 length: 13 amino acids. Per the germline V gene, CDR1 is MNHNS and CDR2 is SASEGT. Sequencing was performed with immunoSEQ multiplex PCR; in TCRdb, only in-frame clones are kept and a portion is missing. Of approximately 7,000 clones listed, around 90% were seen once; the top ten hold over 0.45%. In the case of this clone: Antigen: not known.

Cord blood came from elective full-term cesareans at roughly 37-42 weeks without labor or membrane rupture. The chain joins TRBV6-1 to TRBJ1-2; 7 bases are shared with TRBD1. The sequence was collected from a newborn in good health. The sample was naive CD8+ T cells from cord blood. The CDR3 spells CASSEDRPGGYTF. The CDR3 nucleotides read TGTGCCAGCAGCGAGGACAGGCCGGGAGGCTACACCTTC.